These 26 T cell receptor beta chains were all obtained from the same sample, sequenced in a study of blood T cells in healthy people across ages. For the second PCR, which ran for about 7 to 11 cycles, a sample-barcoded 5' primer and a J-beta primer mix were used. A single record per CDR3 protein comes from TCRdb applying MiXCR to the 5' RACE reads. The data show about 780,000 distinct CDR3 sequences, with less than 80% seen just once and roughly 26% held by the top ten. The material sequenced was blood. The source of these receptors is a man aged 25 to 45 in good health.

The chain has TRBV7-2 and TRBJ2-1, with 7 bases identical to TRBD2. CDR1 and CDR2 from the germline V gene are SGHTA and FQGNSA. The CDR3 spans 16 residues. V lost 5 bases and J lost 4; bases outside the gene matches: 11. CDR3 nucleotides: TGTGCCAGCAGCCCCTCAGCGGGGAACGCTTACAATGAGCAGTTCTTC. Translating it yields CASSPSAGNAYNEQFF. Complete variable domain (other parts from reference TRBV7-2 and TRBJ2-1): GAGVSQSPSNKVTEKGKDVELRCDPISGHTALYWYRQSLGQGLEFLIYFQGNSAPDKSGLPSDRFSAERTGGSVSTLTIQRTQQEDSAVYLCASSPSAGNAYNEQFFGPGTRLTVL.

The chain employs TRBV3-1 and TRBJ2-5, with D uncertain. The length of the CDR3 is 13 residues. Germline CDR1 LGHDT, CDR2 YNNKEL (reference sequence). V lost 8 bases and J 2 bases, leaving 12 bases between the germline ends. The CDR3 protein is CASGRTLQETQYF. The CDR3, as DNA: TGTGCCAGCGGCAGGACGCTGCAAGAGACCCAGTACTTC.

V usage is TRBV5-1 and J usage is TRBJ2-3; 8 bases fit TRBD1. Germline trimming cut 7 bases from V and 5 bases from J; bases unmatched to any gene: 6. This CDR3 comprises 13 residues. Per germline, CDR1 SGHRS and CDR2 YFSETQ. Written as DNA, the CDR3 is TGCGCCAGCTTGGGACAGGAGGGAGATACGCAGTATTTT. It encodes CASLGQEGDTQYF.

The rearrangement joins TRBV7-3 to TRBJ2-1; tentative D call: TRBD2 (5 bases). Germline V gene lookup returns CDR1 SGHTA and CDR2 FQGTGA. This CDR3 is built from 19 residues. Trimming pared 5 bases from V and 0 bases from J, leaving 23 bases between. The CDR3 DNA is TGTGCCAGCAGCCCAAACCCCCTTTTGGGTGGGAGCTCCTACAATGAGCAGTTCTTC. As protein: CASSPNPLLGGSSYNEQFF.

The V gene is TRBV12-3 or TRBV12-4, the J gene TRBJ2-1; 16 nucleotides match TRBD2. The CDR3 runs 18 residues. Trimming cost V 7 bases and J 0 bases; bases outside gene matches: 6. The CDR3 DNA is TGTGCCAGCACCCCGGGACTAGCGGGGGGGAGCTCCTACAATGAGCAGTTCTTC. Protein product: CASTPGLAGGSSYNEQFF.

With regard to this clonotype: This clone may be a read error of a much larger clone one base away. The genes are TRBV9 and TRBJ2-2; D uncertain. This CDR3 comprises 15 residues. The V and J ends lost 3 bases and 6 bases respectively, with 15 bases between them. CDR1 SGDLS and CDR2 YYNGEE come from the germline V gene. The CDR3 region has the DNA TGTGCCAGCAGCGGCGAGGACCATCTGGCCGGGGAGCTGTTTTTT. Its protein product is CASSGEDHLAGELFF.

This clonotype was picked up a small number of times. The chain combines TRBV4-2 with TRBJ1-2, with D unresolved. Trimming took 0 bases from V and 4 from J, leaving 12 bases between them. Germline V gene sequence: CDR1 LGHNA, CDR2 YNFKEQ. This CDR3 contains 15 residues. As DNA, the CDR3 is TGTGCCAGCAGCCAAGATCTGAGGGCGACCTATGGCTACACCTTC. Its protein is CASSQDLRATYGYTF.

The chain employs TRBV27 and TRBJ2-5, with TRBD2 as a possible D gene (6 bases). This CDR3 is 15 amino acids long. V was trimmed by 2 bases and J by 5 bases, leaving 15 bases between them. From germline, CDR1 is MNHEY and CDR2 SMNVEV (reference sequence). The CDR3 reads CASSLRPTEGETQYF. CDR3 in DNA: TGTGCCAGCAGTTTAAGACCCACGGAGGGGGAGACCCAGTACTTC.

V is TRBV7-3 and J is TRBJ2-7; no clear D. The better agreement between TRBJ2-5 and the DNA end casts doubt on the J call. CDR1 is SGHTA and CDR2 is FQGTGA in the germline V gene. This CDR3 region has 13 residues. The CDR3 bases are TGTGCCAGCAGCTCCCAACCCGGGGAGACCCAGTACTTC. This gives the protein CASSSQPGETQYF.

This clonotype has only a few counts. The DNA of the CDR3 is TGCAGTGCTATCCCCAGCGGGGTGGGCTACGAGCAGTACTTC. This gives the protein CSAIPSGVGYEQYF. V usage is TRBV20-1 and J usage is TRBJ2-7; 7 nucleotides agree with TRBD2. The V and J ends lost 4 bases and 3 bases, in that order; junction bases with no gene match: 9. There are 14 residues in the CDR3. Germline V CDR1 and CDR2: DFQATT, SNEGSKA (reference sequence).

This chain joins TRBV6-2 or TRBV6-3 and TRBJ2-7; 7 bases are a match to TRBD1. The germline gives CDR1 MNHEY, CDR2 SVGEGT. After removal of 6 bases from V and 4 bases from J, the junction contained 12 bases not matched to a gene. The CDR3 is 15 residues long. Here the CDR3 DNA reads TGTGCCAGCAGCCATGGACAGGCCGCTCGGTACGAGCAGTACTTC. Protein: CASSHGQAARYEQYF.

The sample holds many counts of this clonotype. The V and J genes are TRBV6-6 and TRBJ2-7; TRBD2 is a possible D gene (5 bases). The V end was cut by 6 bases, the J end by 4 bases, with 10 bases between. The CDR3 is 12 residues long. Germline CDR1 and CDR2: MNHNY and SVGAGI (reference sequence). The CDR3 bases are TGTGCCAGCAGCCATGGGGAGTACGAGCAGTACTTC. Residues: CASSHGEYEQYF.

The genes are TRBV16 and TRBJ2-1; D is perhaps TRBD1 (5 bases). The ends were cut back, 4 bases at V and 13 bases at J, with 11 bases in the middle. Per germline, CDR1 KGHSY and CDR2 FQNENV. The CDR3 extends over 11 amino acids. The CDR3 spells CASSLPGLQFF. Here the CDR3 DNA reads TGTGCCAGCAGCCTACCAGGGCTACAGTTCTTC.

V and J are TRBV7-8 and TRBJ1-2; TRBD1 matches 10 bases. The CDR3 is made up of 14 amino acids. Germline-derived CDR1 and CDR2 are SGHVS and FQNEAQ. Trimming took 1 base from V and 4 from J; bases not matched to a gene: 0. The CDR3 loop is CASSLGDRGYGYTF. The CDR3 nucleotides read TGTGCCAGCAGCTTAGGGGACAGGGGCTATGGCTACACCTTC.

The V gene is TRBV4-3, the J gene TRBJ2-5, with D tentatively TRBD2 (6 bases). The CDR3 runs to 15 residues. Per germline, CDR1 LGHNA and CDR2 YSLEER. With 4 bases removed from V and 11 bases from J, the gap between germline ends came to 23 bases. CDR3 nucleotide sequence: TGCGCCAGCAGCCGCACCGGGACTGGGACCCAGGAGCAGTACTTC. This codes for CASSRTGTGTQEQYF.

This chain uses TRBV28 with TRBJ1-5, with D unresolved. Germline V CDR1 and CDR2: MDHEN, SYDVKM. The CDR3 is made up of 11 amino acids. V lost 5 bases, J lost 8 bases, and 7 bases lay in between. The CDR3 region is CASSAGEPQHF. The CDR3 DNA sequence: TGTGCCAGCAGTGCCGGAGAGCCCCAGCATTTT.

The chain has TRBV10-3 and TRBJ2-5; D is unresolved. The DNA end is more similar to TRBJ2-7, so the J call may be wrong. Germline-derived CDR1 and CDR2 are ENHRY and SYGVKD. The CDR3 totals 15 residues. DNA of the CDR3: TGTGCCATCAGTGAGTCGGCTGGACGGTCCTACGAGCAGTACTTC. This encodes CAISESAGRSYEQYF.

This clonotype has just a few counts. This chain links TRBV7-2 with TRBJ2-3; maybe TRBD2 (6 bases). V was trimmed by 5 bases and J by 6 bases, leaving 12 bases between them. CDR1 is SGHTA, CDR2 FQGNSA, per germline. The CDR3 contains 13 residues. CDR3 DNA sequence: TGTGCCAGCAGCCCGAGACGGGGGGATACGCAGTATTTT. Translation: CASSPRRGDTQYF.

The chain carries TRBV6-1 and TRBJ2-7; unclear D gene. This CDR3 has 15 amino acids. V was pared by 4 bases and J by 3 bases, with 16 bases between. Looked up from germline, CDR1 is MNHNS and CDR2 is SASEGT. The CDR3 DNA sequence: TGTGCCAGCAGTGGAATCTCCGGCACCCACTACGAGCAGTACTTC. Translating it yields CASSGISGTHYEQYF.

This chain connects TRBV5-8 to TRBJ2-5; D is undetermined. Germline CDR1 SGHTS, CDR2 YDEGEE. V was cut by 6 bases and J by 5 bases, with 14 bases left in between. The CDR3 sequence is 13 residues long. The CDR3 bases are TGTGCCAGCACCCCCACGGTTCGGGAGACCCAGTACTTC. Translating it yields CASTPTVRETQYF.

Only a few counts were recorded for this clonotype. The rearrangement uses TRBV4-2 and TRBJ2-1; the D gene is possibly TRBD1 (6 bases). Trimming removed 2 bases at V and 10 bases at J, with 15 bases between. The CDR3 has 14 residues. Germline V gene lookup returns CDR1 LGHNA and CDR2 YNFKEQ. The CDR3, as DNA: TGTGCCAGCAGCCAACCCGACAGGCTGGGCGAGCAGTTCTTC. This encodes CASSQPDRLGEQFF.

The V gene is TRBV6-2 or TRBV6-3, the J gene TRBJ2-5; possibly TRBD1 for D (5 bases). V lost 6 bases and J lost 4, with 18 bases in between. The CDR3 is made up of 15 amino acids. CDR1 is MNHEY, CDR2 SVGEGT, per germline. As DNA, the CDR3 is TGTGCCAGCAGCGGACAAAACCCGTCGGTAGAGACCCAGTACTTC. It specifies CASSGQNPSVETQYF.

The V gene is TRBV6-2 or TRBV6-3, the J gene TRBJ2-7, with D tentatively TRBD2 (5 bases). Germline loops: CDR1 MNHEY, CDR2 SVGEGT. V was cut by 5 bases and J by 5 bases, with 22 bases left in between. The CDR3 has 16 amino acids. The CDR3 reads CASSDYLSPQEDEQYF. The CDR3 region has the DNA TGTGCCAGCAGTGACTACCTATCCCCTCAGGAGGACGAGCAGTACTTC.

V usage is TRBV20-1 and J usage is TRBJ2-3; TRBD1 matches 10 bases. Germline assignment: CDR1 DFQATT and CDR2 SNEGSKA (reference sequence). The length of the CDR3 is 15 residues. V was clipped by 6 bases and J by 4 bases; unmatched bases: 10. The CDR3 here is CSAESGTGDPDTQYF. For the CDR3, the DNA is TGCAGTGCGGAATCCGGGACAGGGGACCCAGATACGCAGTATTTT.

The V call is TRBV10-3, the J call TRBJ2-5, with a tentative D call TRBD1 (6 bases). Germline CDR1 reads ENHRY; CDR2 reads SYGVKD. CDR3 length: 12 residues. Trimming left V 10 bases short and J 5 bases short, with 14 bases between. The CDR3 coding sequence is TGTGCCACCCGGGAAGGGGGTGAGACCCAGTACTTC. This encodes CATREGGETQYF.

This chain joins TRBV10-3 and TRBJ2-3; D might be TRBD2 (6 bases). From germline, CDR1 is ENHRY and CDR2 SYGVKD. The V end lost 6 bases, the J end lost 0 bases, and 13 bases lay between the germline ends. The CDR3 sequence is 15 residues long. The CDR3 DNA reads TGTGCCATCAGGTCTAGCGAGCGGAGCACAGATACGCAGTATTTT. It is translated as CAIRSSERSTDTQYF.